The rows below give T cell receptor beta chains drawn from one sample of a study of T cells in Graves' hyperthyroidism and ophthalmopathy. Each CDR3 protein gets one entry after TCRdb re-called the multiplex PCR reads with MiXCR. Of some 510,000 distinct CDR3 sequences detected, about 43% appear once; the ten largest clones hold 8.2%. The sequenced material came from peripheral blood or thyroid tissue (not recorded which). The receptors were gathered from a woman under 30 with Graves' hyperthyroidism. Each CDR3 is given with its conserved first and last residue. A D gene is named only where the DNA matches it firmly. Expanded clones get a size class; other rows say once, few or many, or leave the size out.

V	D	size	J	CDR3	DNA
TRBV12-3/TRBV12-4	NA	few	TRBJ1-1	CASRLEPSGTEAFF	TGTGCCAGCAGACTTGAACCGAGCGGCACTGAAGCTTTCTTT
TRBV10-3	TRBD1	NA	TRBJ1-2	CAISESRQGYGYTF	TGTGCCATCAGTGAGAGCCGACAGGGGTATGGCTACACCTTC
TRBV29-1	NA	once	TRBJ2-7	CSQDSDSTYEQYF	TGCAGCCAAGATTCGGACAGTACGTACGAGCAGTACTTC
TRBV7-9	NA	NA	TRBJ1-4	CASSLAGQDGF	TGTGCCAGCAGCTTAGCGGGGCAGGACGGGTTT
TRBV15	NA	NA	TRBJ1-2	CADIAGYGYTF	TGTGCCGACATTGCAGGCTATGGCTACACCTTC
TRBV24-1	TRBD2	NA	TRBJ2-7	CATSDSGGESYEQYF	TGTGCCACCAGTGATTCGGGGGGGGAATCCTACGAGCAGTACTTC
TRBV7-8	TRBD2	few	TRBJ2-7	CASSLILAGAYEQYF	TGTGCCAGCAGCTTAATTCTAGCGGGGGCGTACGAGCAGTACTTC
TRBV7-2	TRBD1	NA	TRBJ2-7	CASSPPGGIYEQYF	TGTGCCAGCTCTCCCCCAGGGGGCATCTACGAGCAGTACTTC
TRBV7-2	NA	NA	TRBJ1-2	CASSRTGWGPYGYTF	TGTGCCAGCAGCCGCACAGGCTGGGGCCCCTATGGCTACACCTTC
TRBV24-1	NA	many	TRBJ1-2	CATSDGGARGYTF	TGTGCCACCAGTGACGGGGGGGCGAGGGGCTACACCTTC
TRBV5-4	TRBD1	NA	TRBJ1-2	CASSLEYRGFYGYTF	TGTGCCAGCAGCTTGGAGTACAGGGGTTTTTATGGCTACACCTTC
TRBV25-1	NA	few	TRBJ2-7	CASSIDLWTYEQYF	TGTGCCAGTAGTATAGATCTCTGGACCTACGAGCAGTACTTC
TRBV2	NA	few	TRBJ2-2	CASTFDGETGELFF	TGTGCCAGTACTTTCGACGGAGAAACCGGGGAGCTGTTTTTT
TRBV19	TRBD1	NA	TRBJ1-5	CASSKTGTGYQPQHF	TGTGCCAGTAGTAAAACCGGGACAGGGTATCAGCCCCAGCATTTT
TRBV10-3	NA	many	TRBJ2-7	CAIREETGSYEQYF	TGTGCCATCAGAGAAGAGACAGGATCCTACGAGCAGTACTTC
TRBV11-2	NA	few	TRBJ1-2	CASSMPGHGKSYGYTF	TGTGCCAGCAGCATGCCGGGACACGGGAAGAGCTATGGCTACACCTTC
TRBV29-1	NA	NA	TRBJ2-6	CSGGGAEGPGANVLTF	TGCAGCGGAGGTGGGGCGGAGGGCCCTGGGGCCAACGTCCTGACTTTC
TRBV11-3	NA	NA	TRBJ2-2	CASSQESGELFF	TGTGCCAGCAGCCAGGAATCCGGGGAGCTGTTTTTT
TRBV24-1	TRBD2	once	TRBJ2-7	CATSDSGLAFEQYF	TGTGCCACCAGTGATTCCGGACTAGCGTTCGAGCAGTACTTC
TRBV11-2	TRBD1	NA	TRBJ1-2	CASSLGPLQGGVYGYTF	TGTGCCAGCAGCTTAGGACCTTTACAGGGGGGGGTCTATGGCTACACCTTC
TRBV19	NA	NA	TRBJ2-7	CASKWTVQSYEQYF	TGTGCCAGTAAGTGGACAGTTCAATCCTACGAGCAGTACTTC
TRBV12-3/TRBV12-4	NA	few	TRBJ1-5	CASSLAPYQPQHF	TGTGCCAGCAGTTTAGCCCCCTATCAGCCCCAGCATTTT
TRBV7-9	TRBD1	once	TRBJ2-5	CASDRGQETQYF	TGTGCCAGCGACAGGGGCCAAGAGACCCAGTACTTC
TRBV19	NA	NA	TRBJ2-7	CASSVLPTWTYEQYF	TGTGCCAGTAGTGTCCTCCCCACTTGGACCTACGAGCAGTACTTC
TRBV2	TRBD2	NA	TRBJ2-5	CASSEGLAGDNEQYF	TGTGCCAGCAGTGAAGGTCTAGCGGGAGACAATGAGCAGTACTTC
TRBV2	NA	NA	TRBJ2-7	CASLAYEQYF	TGTGCCAGTCTCGCCTACGAGCAGTACTTC
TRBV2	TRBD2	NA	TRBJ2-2	CASIETTASGLNTGGLFF	TGTGCCAGCATCGAAACAACCGCTAGCGGGTTGAACACCGGGGGGCTGTTTTTT
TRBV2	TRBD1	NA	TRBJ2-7	CASRMTGPYEQYF	TGTGCCAGTCGGATGACAGGGCCGTACGAGCAGTACTTC
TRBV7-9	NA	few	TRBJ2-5	CASSYGHRGTQYF	TGTGCCAGCAGTTACGGCCACCGAGGGACCCAGTACTTC
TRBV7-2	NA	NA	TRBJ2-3	CASSYVTDTQYF	TGTGCCAGCAGCTACGTCACAGATACGCAGTATTTT
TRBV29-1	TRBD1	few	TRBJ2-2	CSVGQGLAGELFF	TGCAGCGTCGGACAGGGGTTGGCCGGGGAGCTGTTTTTT
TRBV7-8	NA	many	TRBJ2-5	CASSLDRPGRETQYF	TGTGCCAGCAGCTTAGACCGTCCGGGGAGGGAGACCCAGTACTTC
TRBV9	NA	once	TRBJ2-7	CASSVEGTPLEQYF	TGTGCCAGCAGCGTAGAAGGGACACCCTTAGAGCAGTACTTC
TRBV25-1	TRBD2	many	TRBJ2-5	CASSGGLPLTVTQYF	TGTGCCAGCAGTGGGGGACTACCCTTGACTGTGACCCAGTACTTC
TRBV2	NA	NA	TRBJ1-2	CASGRDPGVNYGYTF	TGTGCCAGCGGCCGTGATCCAGGGGTTAACTATGGCTACACCTTC
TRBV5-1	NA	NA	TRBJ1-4	CASSLARRQANEKLFF	TGCGCCAGCAGCTTGGCCCGGCGACAGGCTAATGAAAAACTGTTTTTT
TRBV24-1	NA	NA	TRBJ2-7	CATRGELTETVSYEQYF	TGTGCCACCAGGGGGGAGTTAACTGAGACAGTCTCCTACGAGCAGTACTTC
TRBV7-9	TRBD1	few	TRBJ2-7	CASSSPGQGRYEQYF	TGTGCCAGCAGCTCCCCGGGACAGGGCAGGTACGAGCAGTACTTC
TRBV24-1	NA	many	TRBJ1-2	CATSDFRQAGYTF	TGTGCCACCAGTGATTTCCGGCAGGCCGGCTACACCTTC
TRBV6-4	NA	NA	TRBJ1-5	CASSPPRAGDRNQPQHF	TGTGCCAGCAGTCCACCCCGGGCAGGGGACCGCAATCAGCCCCAGCATTTT
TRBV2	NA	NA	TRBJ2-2	CASSDSGSHGELFF	TGTGCCAGCAGTGACTCAGGGTCACACGGGGAGCTGTTTTTT